This T cell receptor beta chain derives from a study of molecular identifiers for immune sequencing clone quantification (dated by TCRdb to 2016 to 2019). Regarding the complete study: In a replicate experiment, RNA from around 18,000 or 91,000 naive CD8 T cells was split into five aliquots, four of which were sequenced. This methods study used CD8 T cells to benchmark TCR RNA copy counting and molecular-identifier clustering-based TCR repertoire sequencing (MIDCIRS).

The sample holds many counts of this clonotype. Its binding antigen is unknown. There are no base qualities to consult, and no much larger clone falls within one base. Looking up the germline V gene (reference sequence) yields CDR1 SEHNR and CDR2 FQNEAQ. The germline V end is reduced by 4 bases and the J end by 6 bases; junction bases left unmatched: 5. The CDR3 sequence holds 14 residues, the cysteine and phenylalanine included. Left in the record is the CDR3 DNA by itself, 42 bases read in frame from the first base. Naive CD8 T cell libraries were made from approximately 20,000 to 1,000,000 sorted cells using 10%, 30% or 50% of purified RNA. Naive CD8 T cells were FACS-sorted as CD8+CD4-CCR7+CD45RA+ on a BD FACSAria II into RLT Plus buffer. To test detection sensitivity, Jurkat RNA equal to around 10 TCR copies was added to samples of about 17,000-1,100,000 naive CD8 T cells. Enrichment of CD8 T cells was performed with RosetteSep CD8+ T Cell Enrichment Cocktail and Ficoll-Paque, after which ACK red cell lysis was carried out.

On the study overall, not on this receptor specifically: Even against a background of one million naive CD8 T cells, spiked-in Jurkat TCR RNA amounting to a single cell's worth was reported to be detectable. Modeling indicated approximately 2.7 TCR RNA copies recovered per cell, compared with around 10 by digital PCR, which implies a capture efficiency of approximately 31%. Without barcode sub-clustering, chimeric consensus sequences inflated TCR diversity; chimeras reached as high as 47%. Highly expanded clone sizes could be underestimated because identical TCR molecules may share a barcode. Spiked-in Jurkat TCR RNA (approximately 10 copies' worth), which is not part of the donor repertoire, was contained in the naive libraries. In CMV-specific effector cells, clones with more than 20 RNA copies contained over 99% of molecules, whereas in naive cells such clones contained under 1% of molecules.

The library was made by PCR. TCRdb records NextSeq 500 as the sequencer. Bulk TCR libraries were generated as previously described, with the TCR primers listed in Table S5 used. Purification of total RNA was performed with the Qiagen AllPrep DNA/RNA kit. Before analysis, reads from multiple sequencing runs of the same library were pooled. The original pipeline was this. Reads were retained only if their TCR constant sequence matched exactly, and those retained reads were trimmed to 150 nt and grouped according to their 12-nt molecular barcodes. Reads inside each barcode group were sub-clustered using a 15% Levenshtein threshold, and a quality-weighted consensus sequence was constructed for each RNA molecule. Non-functional sequences were removed, as were lower-count sequences one edit away from another. Based on fitting two negative binomial distributions, any barcode sub-cluster with under 20% of the maximum read count was discarded. The public reads were run again by TCRdb, first through fastp at Q25 and then through MiXCR, and only productive beta chains were kept. Rows with one shared CDR3 protein collapse into an entry with the most common genes and DNA. For this entry, the V and J calls and clone size follow TCRdb and not the study's own pipeline. This sample lists approximately 680,000 distinct CDR3 sequences; about 25% were detected once. The ten largest clones capture about 0.8% of the sample.

The sample comprised naive CD8+ T cells from blood, with Jurkat cell RNA spiked in. Explained via the paper, the cell subset or site label denotes: FACS-sorted CD8+CD4-CCR7+CD45RA+ naive T cells. The V and J segments used are TRBV7-9 and TRBJ2-7; 11 middle bases align to TRBD1. This sequence originates from a human donor in good health. Some libraries in this study had Jurkat cell RNA spiked in. The CDR3 protein is CASSSPGQGVEQYF. The DNA reads as follows: TGTGCCAGCAGCTCCCCGGGACAGGGGGTCGAGCAGTACTTC.